The clone carrying this T cell receptor (beta chain) has more than one count but fewer than ten. Its antigen is not known. Study results and caveats: Greatest tumor Treg TCR overlap was with tumor naive CD4+ cells. Tumor memory CD4+ T cell TCR gene usage was found to cluster with blood and lymph node memory CD4+ cells and with lymph node naive CD4+ cells.

The CDR3 runs to 15 residues. Per germline, CDR1 SGHTA and CDR2 FQGTGA. Trimming removed 5 bases from V and 4 bases from J, with 15 bases in between. Constant-region reverse primers amplified full-length variable regions, followed by semi-nested Nested Universal Primer A PCR. TCRdb reprocessed the 5' RACE reads with MiXCR, giving one entry per CDR3 protein. The repertoire has over 40,000 distinct CDR3 sequences, around 28% of them found once; the top ten carry just over 4%. The rearrangement links TRBV7-3 to TRBJ2-1; either TRBD1 or TRBD2 may supply D (6 bases each). What was sequenced was tumor-infiltrating memory CD4+ T cells sorted from the breast tumor. The subset was: memory CD4+ T cells, CD4+CD45RO+CD25-. This receptor was identified in a female donor with breast cancer. The CDR3 reads CASSPQRGAYNEQFF. In nucleotides, the CDR3 is TGTGCCAGCAGCCCCCAAAGGGGGGCGTACAATGAGCAGTTCTTC.